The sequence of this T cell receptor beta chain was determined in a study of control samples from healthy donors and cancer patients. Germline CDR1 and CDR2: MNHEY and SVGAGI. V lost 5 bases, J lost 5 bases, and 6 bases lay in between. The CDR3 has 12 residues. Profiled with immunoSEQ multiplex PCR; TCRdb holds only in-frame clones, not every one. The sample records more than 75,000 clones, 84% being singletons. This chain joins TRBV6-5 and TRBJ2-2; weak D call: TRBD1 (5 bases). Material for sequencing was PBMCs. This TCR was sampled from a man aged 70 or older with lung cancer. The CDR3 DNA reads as TGTGCCAGCAGTCGGACAACCGGGGAGCTGTTTTTT. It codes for CASSRTTGELFF.